This T cell receptor beta chain stems from a study of blood T cell repertoires in COVID-19. Study-level information: Spain, Italy and the United States supplied samples that represented acute and convalescent COVID-19.

Per the germline V gene, CDR1 is SGHVS and CDR2 is FNYEAQ. V was clipped by 1 base and J by 8 bases; unmatched bases: 7. The CDR3 covers 16 residues. This clone showed up just a few times. Assay: immunoSEQ multiplex PCR; the TCRdb copy retains only in-frame clones and omits some. Of 200,000 to 300,000 clones listed, 81% were seen once; the top ten hold 6.5% to 9%. Sequenced sample: peripheral blood. The source is an elderly woman with COVID-19, enrolled during active disease. The chain is built from TRBV7-6 and TRBJ1-6, with 8 bases matching TRBD1. In DNA, the CDR3 is TGTGCCAGCAGCTTAGGAGCAGGGGGCAAGTATTCACCCCTCCACTTT. As protein: CASSLGAGGKYSPLHF.